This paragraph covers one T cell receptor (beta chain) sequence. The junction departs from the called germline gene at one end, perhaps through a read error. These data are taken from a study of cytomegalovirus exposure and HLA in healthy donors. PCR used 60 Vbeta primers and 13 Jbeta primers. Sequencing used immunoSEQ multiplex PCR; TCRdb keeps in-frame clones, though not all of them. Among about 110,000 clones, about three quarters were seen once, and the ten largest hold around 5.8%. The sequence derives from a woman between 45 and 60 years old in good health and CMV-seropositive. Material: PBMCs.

The CDR3: CTSSYTGVYGYTF. CDR3 DNA sequence: TGTACCAGCAGTTACACGGGGGTCTATGGCTACACCTTC. V gene TRBV6-5 combines with J gene TRBJ1-2; possible D gene TRBD1, 5 bases. CDR3 length: 13 amino acids. The germline gives CDR1 MNHEY, CDR2 SVGAGI.